This T cell receptor beta chain was identified during a study of T cell responses to AZD1222 COVID-19 vaccine. The wider study: Recipients boosted at about 4 weeks or about 12 weeks are pooled.

Repertoires were generated with immunoSEQ multiplex PCR, while TCRdb's copy carries only in-frame clones and drops some. The sample lists about 130,000 clones; about 90% were seen once. CDR3 length: 13 amino acids. V lost 4 bases to trimming and J lost 3 bases; unmatched junction nucleotides: 3. Germline CDR1 reads SQVTM; CDR2 reads ANQGSEA. This TCR derives from an adult in good health. The J gene is TRBJ2-1, the V gene TRBV29-1, with 7 bases identical to TRBD1. Sequences were derived from peripheral blood, sampled on day 0 of AZD1222 vaccination. CDR3 sequence: CSVVGQDYNEQFF. DNA of the CDR3: TGCAGCGTTGTAGGACAGGACTACAATGAGCAGTTCTTC.